The 25 T cell receptor beta chains below were found in one sample sequenced in a study of T cell changes during pregnancy in multiple sclerosis. Method: immunoSEQ multiplex PCR; TCRdb's copy keeps in-frame clones and lacks some. This table holds about 80,000 clones, around 94% found once. The sample was peripheral blood, taken in the second trimester of pregnancy. Every receptor here comes from a female donor in good health, enrolled as a control in a pregnancy study.

This clone was observed a single time. This rearrangement joins TRBV11-2 to TRBJ2-7; no clear D. CDR1 and CDR2 from the germline V gene are SGHAT and FQNNGV. Trimming left V 5 bases short and J 7 bases short, with 15 bases between. CDR3 size: 13 residues. The CDR3 DNA sequence: TGTGCCAGCAGCCCAAGCGCCGGTGGGGAGCAGTACTTC. This codes for CASSPSAGGEQYF.

The chain combines TRBV11-2 with TRBJ2-1, with a possible D match to TRBD1 (5 bases). Trimming removed 0 bases at V and 7 bases at J, with 7 bases between. The length of the CDR3 is 13 residues. CDR1 is SGHAT and CDR2 is FQNNGV in the germline V gene. The CDR3 DNA reads as TGTGCCAGCAGCTTAGAAAGACAGAATGAGCAGTTCTTC. This codes for CASSLERQNEQFF.

This chain uses TRBV14 with TRBJ1-1; D not resolved. Looked up from germline, CDR1 is SGHDN and CDR2 is FVKESK. The CDR3 length is 13 residues. The V and J ends lost 1 base and 7 bases respectively, with 10 bases between them. The CDR3 loop reads CASSQGRLGEAFF. DNA of the CDR3: TGTGCCAGCAGCCAAGGGAGGCTCGGTGAAGCTTTCTTT.

This chain connects TRBV28 to TRBJ1-5; D is possibly TRBD1 (6 bases). The germline CDR1 and CDR2 sequences are MDHEN and SYDVKM. V was shortened by 2 bases and J by 3 bases, with 23 bases between the two germline ends. This CDR3 spans 19 amino acids. CDR3 DNA: TGTGCCAGCAGTTTAACGGGCAGGGGAATCCGGGGTTTCAATCAGCCCCAGCATTTT. It specifies CASSLTGRGIRGFNQPQHF.

The chain employs TRBV11-2 and TRBJ2-2, with a possible D match to TRBD2 (7 bases). With 5 bases removed from V and 5 bases from J, the gap between germline ends came to 18 bases. The CDR3 has 16 residues. Germline assignment: CDR1 SGHAT and CDR2 FQNNGV. The CDR3 reads CASSLSAGAETGELFF. The DNA for the CDR3 is TGTGCCAGCAGCCTGTCCGCGGGGGCAGAGACCGGGGAGCTGTTTTTT. Filled out from reference TRBV11-2 and TRBJ2-2, the complete variable domain reads EAGVAQSPRYKIIEKRQSVAFWCNPISGHATLYWYQQILGQGPKLLIQFQNNGVVDDSQLPKDRFSAERLKGVDSTLKIQPAKLEDSAVYLCASSLSAGAETGELFFGEGSRLTVL.

This clone was observed a handful of times. The rearrangement joins TRBV7-2 to TRBJ2-7, with 7 bases that match TRBD1. The germline V gene encodes CDR1 SGHTA and CDR2 FQGNSA. After removal of 4 bases from V and 2 bases from J, the junction contained 5 bases not matched to a gene. This CDR3 has 14 residues. CDR3 nucleotide sequence: TGTGCCAGCAGCTCCAGACAGGGACCCTACGAGCAGTACTTC. The encoded protein is CASSSRQGPYEQYF.

The chain recombines TRBV27 with TRBJ1-5; 8 bases map to TRBD1. The germline V gene has CDR1 MNHEY and CDR2 SMNVEV (reference sequence). The V and J ends lost 5 bases and 0 bases, in that order; junction bases with no gene match: 6. This CDR3 has 16 residues. The chain's CDR3 is CASSHGQGYSNQPQHF. In DNA, the CDR3 is TGTGCCAGCAGTCACGGACAGGGCTATAGCAATCAGCCCCAGCATTTT.

V and J are TRBV5-4 and TRBJ1-2; a weak D match, TRBD1 (5 bases). The CDR3 has 15 residues. The V end lost 0 bases, the J end lost 3 bases, and 12 bases lay between the germline ends. CDR1 and CDR2 from the germline V gene are SGHNT and YYREEE (reference sequence). The CDR3 sequence is CASSLGTAGDYGYTF. CDR3 in DNA: TGTGCCAGCAGCTTGGGCACGGCGGGGGACTATGGCTACACCTTC.

The chain uses TRBV10-3 and TRBJ2-7, with D perhaps matching TRBD1 (6 bases). The V gene lost 0 bases and the J gene lost 0 bases, with 12 bases spanning the gap. CDR1 is ENHRY, CDR2 SYGVKD, per germline. The CDR3 runs 16 residues. This CDR3 reads CAISESPQGYSYEQYF. The CDR3 DNA sequence: TGTGCCATCAGTGAGTCTCCACAGGGATACTCCTACGAGCAGTACTTC.

Note on this clone: At one boundary the junction diverges from the germline segment, which might be a read error. J is TRBJ1-3 and V is TRBV7-7; D unresolved. Germline CDR1 SSHAT, CDR2 FNYEAQ (reference sequence). This CDR3 has 13 residues. The CDR3 DNA is TGTGCTAGCAGCTTAGGACTTGGAAACACCATATATTTT. This codes for CASSLGLGNTIYF.

This clone was found once. This chain connects TRBV7-8 to TRBJ2-5, with TRBD2 matching over 11 bases. Losses at the gene ends were 10 bases for V and 4 bases for J; bases not matched to a gene: 5. The CDR3 sequence is 13 residues long. Germline V gene data show CDR1 as SGHVS and CDR2 as FQNEAQ. The CDR3, as DNA: TGTGCCACCTCGCTAGCGGGAGGAGAGACCCAGTACTTC. Its protein is CATSLAGGETQYF.

The chain links TRBV28 to TRBJ1-5; tentatively, D is TRBD1 (5 bases). The germline V and J ends were trimmed by 4 bases and 6 bases, with 10 bases remaining between them. Germline V gives CDR1 MDHEN, CDR2 SYDVKM. The CDR3 contains 13 residues. In DNA form, the CDR3 reads TGTGCCAGCAGTTACCCGGGGGTTCAGCCCCAGCATTTT. Translation gives CASSYPGVQPQHF.

The chain carries TRBV29-1 and TRBJ2-4; 9 bases match TRBD2. V gave up 8 bases and J gave up 3 bases; unmatched junction bases: 11. The CDR3 covers 15 residues. Germline assignment: CDR1 SQVTM and CDR2 ANQGSEA. The CDR3 sequence is CSFTAEREVKNIQYF. DNA for the CDR3: TGCAGCTTCACGGCCGAGCGGGAGGTCAAAAACATTCAGTACTTC.

This clone was counted once. V is TRBV7-9 and J is TRBJ2-5; D perhaps matches TRBD1 (5 bases). Trimming shortened V by 7 bases and J by 1 base, and 10 bases separated the two germline ends. The CDR3 covers 13 residues. The V gene's germline CDR1 is SEHNR and CDR2 FQNEAQ (reference sequence). The CDR3 reads CASTNTGQETQYF. Here the CDR3 DNA reads TGTGCCAGCACCAACACAGGCCAAGAGACCCAGTACTTC. The whole variable domain, remainder taken from reference TRBV7-9 and TRBJ2-5, is DTGVSQNPRHKITKRGQNVTFRCDPISEHNRLYWYRQTLGQGPEFLTYFQNEAQLEKSRLLSDRFSAERPKGSFSTLEIQRTEQGDSAMYLCASTNTGQETQYFGPGTRLLVL.

This chain uses TRBV5-1 with TRBJ2-1; D call uncertain. V was trimmed by 1 base and J by 5 bases, leaving 13 bases between them. The CDR3 spans 15 residues. Germline V gives CDR1 SGHRS, CDR2 YFSETQ. The CDR3 DNA sequence: TGCGCCAGCAGCTTGATCCCGGTACGGGACAATGAGCAGTTCTTC. Protein: CASSLIPVRDNEQFF.

V and J are TRBV28 and TRBJ2-1, with 14 bases aligning to TRBD2. Germline assignment: CDR1 MDHEN and CDR2 SYDVKM. The CDR3 has 12 amino acids. V trimming: 8 bases; J trimming: 9 bases; junction bases outside the gene matches: 0. The CDR3: CASGLAGGEQFF. CDR3 sequence (DNA): TGTGCCAGCGGACTAGCGGGGGGTGAGCAGTTCTTC.

The chain carries TRBV6-1 and TRBJ2-6; 7 positions match TRBD1. The junction had 10 bases not matched to a gene; V was cut back by 0 bases and J by 2 bases. From germline, CDR1 is MNHNS and CDR2 SASEGT. The CDR3 is made up of 19 amino acids. The CDR3 protein is CASSEAPGGTGAGANVLTF. CDR3 in DNA: TGTGCCAGCAGTGAAGCCCCCGGTGGTACAGGGGCTGGGGCCAACGTCCTGACTTTC.

The J gene is TRBJ1-5, the V gene TRBV28, with TRBD1 matching 8 bases. Germline V gene data show CDR1 as MDHEN and CDR2 as SYDVKM. The CDR3 length is 16 residues. The V gene end was trimmed by 8 bases and the J gene end by 4 bases; junction bases not matched to a gene: 13. CDR3 region: CASQFTPQGGNQPQHF. The DNA of the CDR3 is TGTGCCAGCCAGTTTACCCCACAGGGGGGTAATCAGCCCCAGCATTTT.

This clone has a single count. V is TRBV5-4 and J is TRBJ2-3, with 8 nucleotides matching TRBD2. The J segment lost 1 base and the V segment lost 0 bases, leaving 4 bases of the junction unmatched. Germline V gives CDR1 SGHNT, CDR2 YYREEE (reference sequence). This CDR3 has 16 residues. Written as DNA, the CDR3 is TGTGCCAGCAGCTTGGCGGGAGGGCCGGGCACAGATACGCAGTATTTT. Translation: CASSLAGGPGTDTQYF. Full variable domain (rest looked up from reference TRBV5-4 and TRBJ2-3): ETGVTQSPTHLIKTRGQQVTLRCSSQSGHNTVSWYQQALGQGPQFIFQYYREEENGRGNFPPRFSGLQFPNYSSELNVNALELDDSALYLCASSLAGGPGTDTQYFGPGTRLTVL.

The CDR3: CASSSQSRGEQYF. The CDR3 region has the DNA TGTGCCAGCAGCAGTCAGTCCAGGGGCGAGCAGTACTTC. This chain uses TRBV2 with TRBJ2-7; a possible D gene is TRBD1 (6 bases). This CDR3 spans 13 amino acids. Germline V CDR1 and CDR2: SNHLY, FYNNEI. The V end was cut by 6 bases, the J end by 6 bases, with 15 bases between.

This clone was seen a single time. The chain is built from TRBV30 and TRBJ1-4; perhaps TRBD1 as D (6 bases). Germline V gene sequence: CDR1 GTSNPN, CDR2 SVGIG (reference sequence). This CDR3 has 13 residues. Between the trimmed V and J ends, which lost 3 bases and 7 bases, there was a span of 12 bases. Written as DNA, the CDR3 is TGTGCCTGGAGGCAAACAGGGTTTGAAAAACTGTTTTTT. Its translation is CAWRQTGFEKLFF.

The J gene is TRBJ2-5, the V gene TRBV19; D possibly corresponds to TRBD2 (5 bases). Germline V gives CDR1 LNHDA, CDR2 SQIVND (reference sequence). CDR3 length equals 14 residues. Trimming took 3 bases from V and 6 from J, leaving 14 bases between them. The CDR3 sequence: CASSMAAGWKTQYF. The CDR3 DNA follows: TGTGCCAGTAGTATGGCGGCGGGTTGGAAGACCCAGTACTTC.

This sequence joins TRBV6-1 and TRBJ2-2; tentative D call: TRBD2 (5 bases). The CDR3 runs to 14 residues. Looked up from germline, CDR1 is MNHNS and CDR2 is SASEGT. The germline V and J ends were trimmed by 5 bases and 5 bases, with 12 bases remaining between them. The CDR3 DNA is TGTGCCAGCAGTCGGGAATTGGGGACCGGGGAGCTGTTTTTT. Amino acids: CASSRELGTGELFF.

The V call is TRBV2, the J call TRBJ1-1, with D perhaps TRBD1 (5 bases). Per the germline V gene, CDR1 is SNHLY and CDR2 is FYNNEI. V was cut by 6 bases and J by 8 bases, with 10 bases left in between. There are 11 residues in the CDR3. CDR3 region: CASREGIEAFF. For the CDR3, the DNA is TGTGCCAGCAGGGAGGGGATAGAAGCTTTCTTT. The variable domain in full, with the rest retrieved from reference TRBV2 and TRBJ1-1, is EPEVTQTPSHQVTQMGQEVILRCVPISNHLYFYWYRQILGQKVEFLVSFYNNEISEKSEIFDDQFSVERPDGSNFTLKIRSTKLEDSAMYFCASREGIEAFFGQGTRLTVV.

This clone appeared a few times. The gene calls are TRBV30 and TRBJ1-1; weak D call: TRBD1 (5 bases). Looked up from germline, CDR1 is GTSNPN and CDR2 is SVGIG (reference sequence). This CDR3 has 14 residues. V was trimmed by 5 bases and J by 0 bases, leaving 13 bases between them. The CDR3 loop reads CAWFTGKLNTEAFF. The DNA for the CDR3 is TGTGCCTGGTTCACAGGCAAACTGAACACTGAAGCTTTCTTT.